One T cell receptor beta chain is described in this entry. The data were taken from a study of blood T cell repertoires in COVID-19. At the level of the study: Sources were T cells, B-cell-depleted T cells, or PBMCs; the material itself was cDNA or gDNA.

TCRdb's copy holds only in-frame clones and misses some; the assay was immunoSEQ multiplex PCR. Of 200,000 to 250,000 clones listed, 75% to 90% are singletons. The CDR3 is made up of 13 amino acids. After removal of 5 bases from V and 7 bases from J, the junction contained 5 bases not matched to a gene. The germline CDR1 and CDR2 sequences are PRHDT and FYEKMQ (reference sequence). The sequenced material came from PBMCs or T cells enriched from blood (not recorded which). The TCR sequence derives from a woman younger than 45 who had been exposed to COVID-19. The chain is built from TRBV13 and TRBJ2-3, with 8 bases lining up with TRBD2. The CDR3 region is CASSLSSGYTQYF. For the CDR3, the DNA is TGTGCCAGCAGCCTGTCTAGCGGGTATACGCAGTATTTT.